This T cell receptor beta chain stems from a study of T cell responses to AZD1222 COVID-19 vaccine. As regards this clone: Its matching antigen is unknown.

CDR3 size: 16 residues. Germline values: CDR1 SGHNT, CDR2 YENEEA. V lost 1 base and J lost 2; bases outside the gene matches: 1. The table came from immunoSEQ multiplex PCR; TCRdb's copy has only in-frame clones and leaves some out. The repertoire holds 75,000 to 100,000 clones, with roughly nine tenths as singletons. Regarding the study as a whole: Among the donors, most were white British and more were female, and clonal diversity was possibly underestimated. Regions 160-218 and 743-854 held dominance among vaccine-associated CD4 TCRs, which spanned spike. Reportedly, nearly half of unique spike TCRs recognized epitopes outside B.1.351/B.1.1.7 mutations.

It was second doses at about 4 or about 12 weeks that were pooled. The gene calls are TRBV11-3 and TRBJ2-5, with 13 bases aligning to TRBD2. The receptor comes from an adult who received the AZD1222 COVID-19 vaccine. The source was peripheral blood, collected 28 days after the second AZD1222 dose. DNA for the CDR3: TGTGCCAGCAGCTTAGGGACTAGCGGGGGACAAGAGACCCAGTACTTC. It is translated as CASSLGTSGGQETQYF.